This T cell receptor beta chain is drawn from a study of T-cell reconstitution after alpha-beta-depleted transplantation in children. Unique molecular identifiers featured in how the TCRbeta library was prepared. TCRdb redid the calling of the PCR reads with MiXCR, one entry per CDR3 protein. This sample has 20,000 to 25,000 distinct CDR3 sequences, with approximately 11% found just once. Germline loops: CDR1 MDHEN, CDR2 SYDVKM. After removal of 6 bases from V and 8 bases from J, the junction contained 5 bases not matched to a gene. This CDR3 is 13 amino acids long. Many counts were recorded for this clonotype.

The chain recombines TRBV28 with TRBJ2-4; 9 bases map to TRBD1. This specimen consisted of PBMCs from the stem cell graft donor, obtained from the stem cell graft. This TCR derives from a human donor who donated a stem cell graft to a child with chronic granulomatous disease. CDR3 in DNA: TGTGCCAGCAGGGGGACAGGGACCCACATTCAGTACTTC. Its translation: CASRGTGTHIQYF.